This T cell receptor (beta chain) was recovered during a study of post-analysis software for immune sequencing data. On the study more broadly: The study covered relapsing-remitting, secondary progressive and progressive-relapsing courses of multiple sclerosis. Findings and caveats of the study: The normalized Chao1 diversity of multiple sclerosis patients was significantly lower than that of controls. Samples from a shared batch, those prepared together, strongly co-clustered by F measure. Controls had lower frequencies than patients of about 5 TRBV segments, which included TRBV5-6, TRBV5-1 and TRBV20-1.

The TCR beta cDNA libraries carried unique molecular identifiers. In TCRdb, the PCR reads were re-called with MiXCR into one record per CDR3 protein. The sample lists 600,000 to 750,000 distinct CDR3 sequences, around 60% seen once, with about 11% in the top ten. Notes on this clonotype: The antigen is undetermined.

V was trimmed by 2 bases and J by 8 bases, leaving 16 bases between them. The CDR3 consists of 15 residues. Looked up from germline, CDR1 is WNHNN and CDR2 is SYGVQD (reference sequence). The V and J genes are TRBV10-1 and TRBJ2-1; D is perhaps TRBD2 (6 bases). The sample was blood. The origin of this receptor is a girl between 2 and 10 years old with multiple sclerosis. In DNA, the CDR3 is TGCGCCAGCAGTGAGGGGCAGACGCGGGGCGATGAGCAGTTCTTC. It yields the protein CASSEGQTRGDEQFF.